Each of the 27 T cell receptor beta chains below was sequenced from the same sample in a study of blood T cell repertoires in COVID-19. Here immunoSEQ multiplex PCR was the method, and the copy in TCRdb shows in-frame clones only, minus some. The sample shows 200,000 to 250,000 clones, under 90% of them seen only once. Input material: peripheral blood. The receptors shown here come from an elderly woman with COVID-19, enrolled during active disease.

The chain recombines TRBV7-9 with TRBJ2-2, with TRBD2 matching 8 bases. J was trimmed by 6 bases and V by 5 bases; bases with no gene match: 11. This CDR3 spans 16 amino acids. Germline V CDR1 and CDR2: SEHNR, FQNEAQ (reference sequence). CDR3 in DNA: TGTGCCAGCAGCCGCAAAAGGGGACTAGTTCCCGGGGAGCTGTTTTTT. This encodes CASSRKRGLVPGELFF.

The chain is built from TRBV4-1 and TRBJ1-3; D not certain. The germline CDR1 and CDR2 sequences are MGHRA and YSYEKL. The CDR3 consists of 15 residues. Trimming stripped 1 base from V and 0 bases from J, with 7 bases between. CDR3 in amino acids: CASSQGPSSGNTIYF. In DNA form, the CDR3 reads TGCGCCAGCAGCCAAGGGCCCAGCTCTGGAAACACCATATATTTT.

The J gene is TRBJ2-2, the V gene TRBV7-9; 11 positions match TRBD2. Germline assignment: CDR1 SEHNR and CDR2 FQNEAQ (reference sequence). V was pared by 7 bases and J by 7 bases, with 8 bases of the junction left unmatched. The CDR3 consists of 15 residues. CDR3 loop: CASTITTSGNGELFF. DNA of the CDR3: TGTGCCAGCACCATTACGACTAGCGGGAACGGGGAGCTGTTTTTT.

The rearrangement links TRBV5-1 to TRBJ1-1, with 11 bases lining up with TRBD1. The CDR3 is 15 amino acids. With 4 bases clipped from V and 3 bases from J, the junction kept 5 bases outside the gene matches. Germline lookup yields CDR1 SGHRS and CDR2 YFSETQ. The CDR3 loop reads CASSPRDRGDTEAFF. CDR3 DNA: TGCGCCAGCAGCCCTAGGGACAGGGGGGACACTGAAGCTTTCTTT.

On this clone itself: Compared with germline, one end of the junction differs, possibly owing to a read error. This chain links TRBV27 with TRBJ1-5; TRBD1 matches at 10 bases. CDR1 and CDR2 from the germline V gene are MNHEY and SMNVEV (reference sequence). This CDR3 is 15 amino acids long. The CDR3 nucleotides are TGTGCCAGCAAAGGACAGGGGGTGACAGGTCAGACCCAGCATTTT. Encoded protein: CASKGQGVTGQTQHF.

V and J are TRBV9 and TRBJ1-2; no clear D gene. The CDR3 extends over 12 amino acids. Trimming stripped 0 bases from V and 8 bases from J, with 8 bases between. From germline, CDR1 is SGDLS and CDR2 YYNGEE. This CDR3 is CASSVVTGGYTF. The CDR3 bases are TGTGCCAGCAGCGTAGTTACGGGAGGCTACACCTTC.

CDR3 loop: CSASGLAGGLGETQYF. For the CDR3, the DNA is TGCAGTGCTAGTGGACTAGCGGGGGGGTTAGGAGAGACCCAGTACTTC. The gene calls are TRBV20-1 and TRBJ2-5; 15 bases align to TRBD2. V trimming: 3 bases; J trimming: 4 bases; junction bases outside the gene matches: 6. The CDR3 length is 16 residues. The V gene's germline CDR1 is DFQATT and CDR2 SNEGSKA (reference sequence).

The chain links TRBV10-3 to TRBJ1-6; D gene uncertain. Germline CDR1 reads ENHRY; CDR2 reads SYGVKD. The CDR3 covers 12 residues. The V end lost 8 bases, the J end lost 13 bases, and 15 bases lay between the germline ends. CDR3 DNA sequence: TGTGCCATCGGCGCGGCCGACGGGCCCCTCCACTTT. This encodes CAIGAADGPLHF.

The CDR3 sequence: CASEMNTEAFF. The CDR3 DNA follows: TGTGCCAGTGAGATGAACACTGAAGCTTTCTTT. The V gene is TRBV19, the J gene TRBJ1-1; no firm D call. Germline CDR1 LNHDA, CDR2 SQIVND (reference sequence). Trimming removed 8 bases at V and 0 bases at J, with 4 bases between. This CDR3 comprises 11 residues.

In its sample, this clone was seen a few times. Other DNA sequences within the sample encode an identical CDR3. CDR3 protein: CSVDTAGNTIYF. The CDR3 region has the DNA TGCAGCGTCGATACAGCTGGAAACACCATATATTTT. This rearrangement joins TRBV29-1 to TRBJ1-3; D ambiguous. Germline values: CDR1 SQVTM, CDR2 ANQGSEA. V dropped 6 bases and J dropped 2 bases, with 8 bases sitting between them. This CDR3 has 12 amino acids.

This clone has only one observation. The chain recombines TRBV5-1 with TRBJ2-2, with a weak D call TRBD1 (6 bases). The CDR3 length is 15 residues. The V gene's germline CDR1 is SGHRS and CDR2 YFSETQ. V lost 0 bases and J 10 bases, leaving 16 bases between the germline ends. The CDR3 nucleotides are TGCGCCAGCAGCTTGGTCGGAGACAAGGGGGAGGAGCTGTTTTTT. It translates to CASSLVGDKGEELFF.

The chain employs TRBV4-1 and TRBJ1-2; TRBD1 matches 11 bases. The CDR3 extends over 15 amino acids. Germline V gene sequence: CDR1 MGHRA, CDR2 YSYEKL. V shed 1 base and J 5 bases; nucleotides not matched to a gene: 3. CDR3 amino acids: CASSQAGQGVYGYTF. The CDR3 DNA reads as TGCGCCAGCAGCCAAGCGGGACAGGGGGTTTATGGCTACACCTTC.

Only a few counts were recorded for this clone. The V call is TRBV18, the J call TRBJ1-4; D is ambiguous. There are 12 residues in the CDR3. From germline, CDR1 is KGHSH and CDR2 LQKENI. V was cut by 6 bases and J by 16 bases, with 18 bases left in between. The CDR3 here is CASSPGEGNRFF. CDR3 in DNA: TGTGCCAGCTCCCCTGGGGAGGGAAACCGGTTTTTT.

This clone was seen only a few times. The chain combines TRBV2 with TRBJ1-2, with D tentatively TRBD1 (5 bases). The germline V gene encodes CDR1 SNHLY and CDR2 FYNNEI. The CDR3 spans 14 residues. The V and J ends lost 3 bases and 3 bases respectively, with 11 bases between them. The CDR3 spells CASSDLSGDYGYTF. The DNA for the CDR3 is TGTGCCAGCAGTGACCTGTCGGGGGACTATGGCTACACCTTC.

The chain couples TRBV5-1 to TRBJ2-3, with 9 bases matching TRBD1. The CDR3 is 15 residues long. V trimming: 2 bases; J trimming: 1 base; junction bases outside the gene matches: 2. CDR1 is SGHRS, CDR2 YFSETQ, per germline. Here the CDR3 reads CASSFRDRGTDTQYF. CDR3 coding DNA: TGCGCCAGCAGCTTCCGGGACAGGGGCACAGATACGCAGTATTTT.

The rearrangement uses TRBV2 and TRBJ1-2; TRBD1 matches 9 bases. There are 12 residues in the CDR3. V gave up 8 bases and J gave up 8 bases; unmatched junction bases: 6. Germline V gives CDR1 SNHLY, CDR2 FYNNEI. Written as DNA, the CDR3 is TGTGCCAGCCAACAGGGGGCGGGCGGCTACACCTTC. Its translation: CASQQGAGGYTF. Filled out from reference TRBV2 and TRBJ1-2, the complete variable domain reads EPEVTQTPSHQVTQMGQEVILRCVPISNHLYFYWYRQILGQKVEFLVSFYNNEISEKSEIFDDQFSVERPDGSNFTLKIRSTKLEDSAMYFCASQQGAGGYTFGSGTRLTVV.

V gene TRBV5-1 combines with J gene TRBJ2-3; D might be TRBD2 (5 bases). In germline, CDR1 is SGHRS, CDR2 YFSETQ. The CDR3 extends over 16 amino acids. V lost 0 bases and J lost 0, with 11 bases in between. CDR3 sequence reads: CASSLGLTDSTDTQYF. The DNA of the CDR3 is TGCGCCAGCAGCTTGGGACTAACAGATAGCACAGATACGCAGTATTTT.

This chain links TRBV6-1 with TRBJ1-2; D remains unclear. Germline loops: CDR1 MNHNS, CDR2 SASEGT. The V gene lost 3 bases and the J gene lost 3 bases, with 11 bases spanning the gap. This CDR3 has 14 residues. CDR3 nucleotide sequence: TGTGCCAGCAGTGATCCGGGGTGGGACTATGGCTACACCTTC. Translation: CASSDPGWDYGYTF.

The CDR3 DNA is TGCGCCAGCAGCTTGGGGGGCAGGGGAGCTTTCTTT. As protein: CASSLGGRGAFF. J is TRBJ1-1 and V is TRBV5-1; D may be TRBD1 (6 bases). Per the germline V gene, CDR1 is SGHRS and CDR2 is YFSETQ. The V end lost 0 bases, the J end lost 10 bases, and 10 bases lay between the germline ends. This CDR3 contains 12 residues.

There are many counts of this clone. The V call is TRBV19, the J call TRBJ2-1; 12 bases align to TRBD2. V trimming: 6 bases; J trimming: 7 bases; junction bases outside the gene matches: 7. The CDR3 contains 15 residues. Germline V gene data show CDR1 as LNHDA and CDR2 as SQIVND (reference sequence). DNA for the CDR3: TGTGCCAGTAGATCCCCTAGCGGGAGGGGTAATGAGCAGTTCTTC. Translation: CASRSPSGRGNEQFF.

This chain connects TRBV28 to TRBJ1-6; 7 nucleotides match TRBD1. This CDR3 has 13 residues. The V gene end was trimmed by 8 bases and the J gene end by 10 bases; junction bases not matched to a gene: 8. Germline CDR1 and CDR2: MDHEN and SYDVKM. CDR3 DNA: TGTGCCAGCGGTTCACAGGGGTCCTCACCCCTCCACTTT. It codes for CASGSQGSSPLHF. Based on the CDR3 plus reference TRBV28 and TRBJ1-6, the full variable domain is DVKVTQSSRYLVKRTGEKVFLECVQDMDHENMFWYRQDPGLGLRLIYFSYDVKMKEKGDIPEGYSVSREKKERFSLILESASTNQTSMYLCASGSQGSSPLHFGNGTRLTVT.

The chain combines TRBV5-1 with TRBJ2-1, with D tentatively TRBD1 (7 bases). The CDR3 totals 14 residues. CDR1 is SGHRS and CDR2 is YFSETQ in the germline V gene. Trimming shortened V by 4 bases and J by 8 bases, and 16 bases separated the two germline ends. The DNA for the CDR3 is TGCGCCAGCAGCGGCGGGACAGCTGGCGATGAGCAGTTCTTC. It translates to CASSGGTAGDEQFF. Drawing the rest from reference TRBV5-1 and TRBJ2-1, the complete variable domain is KAGVTQTPRYLIKTRGQQVTLSCSPISGHRSVSWYQQTPGQGLQFLFEYFSETQRNKGNFPGRFSGRQFSNSRSEMNVSTLELGDSALYLCASSGGTAGDEQFFGPGTRLTVL.

This chain connects TRBV9 to TRBJ2-3; D remains ambiguous. Germline assignment: CDR1 SGDLS and CDR2 YYNGEE. V lost 4 bases and J lost 6, with 15 bases in between. This CDR3 is built from 14 residues. The CDR3 DNA is TGTGCCAGCAGCCTCGTCAGTGAAGCGGATACGCAGTATTTT. This sequence encodes CASSLVSEADTQYF.

The chain is built from TRBV19 and TRBJ1-2, with TRBD1 identical over 8 bases. Germline V gene sequence: CDR1 LNHDA, CDR2 SQIVND (reference sequence). With 3 bases clipped from V and 6 bases from J, the junction kept 6 bases outside the gene matches. The CDR3 consists of 14 residues. In DNA, the CDR3 is TGTGCCAGTAGTATCTACTCAGGGGGCGATGGCTACACCTTC. Its translation: CASSIYSGGDGYTF.

The chain recombines TRBV2 with TRBJ1-1, with D uncertain. V lost 1 base, J lost 1 base, and 7 bases lay in between. Germline CDR1 and CDR2: SNHLY and FYNNEI. The CDR3 totals 14 residues. The CDR3 reads CASSEGEGNTEAFF. In nucleotides, the CDR3 is TGTGCCAGCAGTGAAGGAGAGGGGAACACTGAAGCTTTCTTT.

This chain links TRBV18 with TRBJ1-5, with D perhaps TRBD1 (5 bases). The germline V gene has CDR1 KGHSH and CDR2 LQKENI. V was cut by 5 bases and J by 5 bases, with 10 bases left in between. This CDR3 is 13 amino acids long. The CDR3 sequence: CASSKDRDQPQHF. The CDR3 region has the DNA TGTGCCAGCTCAAAAGACAGAGATCAGCCCCAGCATTTT. Full variable domain (outside the CDR3, taken from reference TRBV18 and TRBJ1-5): NAGVMQNPRHLVRRRGQEARLRCSPMKGHSHVYWYRQLPEEGLKFMVYLQKENIIDESGMPKERFSAEFPKEGPSILRIQQVVRGDSAAYFCASSKDRDQPQHFGDGTRLSIL.

V usage is TRBV4-1 and J usage is TRBJ2-6, with D possibly being TRBD1 (7 bases). CDR1 MGHRA and CDR2 YSYEKL come from the germline V gene. V dropped 1 base and J dropped 4 bases, with 11 bases sitting between them. The CDR3 is 16 residues long. In DNA, the CDR3 is TGCGCCAGCAGCCAAGCCAGGGGGGCGGGGGCCAACGTCCTGACTTTC. This gives the protein CASSQARGAGANVLTF.